This TCR beta chain is from a study of cytomegalovirus exposure and HLA in healthy donors. Overall study results and limits: Published work reported that the classifier diagnosed cytomegalovirus status with high specificity and sensitivity.

Germline V gene data show CDR1 as LGHNA and CDR2 as YSLEER. V was shortened by 0 bases and J by 7 bases, with 10 bases between the two germline ends. The CDR3 has 14 residues. The primer mix had 60 Vbeta and 13 Jbeta primers. Sequencing used immunoSEQ multiplex PCR; TCRdb keeps in-frame clones, though not all of them. The sample has about 160,000 clones, about 82% seen once; the top ten hold 2% to 3%. As regards this clone: The antigen remains unidentified.

The receptor's source is a male donor in good health and CMV-seronegative. The source material was PBMCs. The V call is TRBV4-3, the J call TRBJ2-1; no clear D gene. This CDR3 is CASSQDRTINEQFF. In DNA form, the CDR3 reads TGCGCCAGCAGCCAAGATCGTACTATAAATGAGCAGTTCTTC.